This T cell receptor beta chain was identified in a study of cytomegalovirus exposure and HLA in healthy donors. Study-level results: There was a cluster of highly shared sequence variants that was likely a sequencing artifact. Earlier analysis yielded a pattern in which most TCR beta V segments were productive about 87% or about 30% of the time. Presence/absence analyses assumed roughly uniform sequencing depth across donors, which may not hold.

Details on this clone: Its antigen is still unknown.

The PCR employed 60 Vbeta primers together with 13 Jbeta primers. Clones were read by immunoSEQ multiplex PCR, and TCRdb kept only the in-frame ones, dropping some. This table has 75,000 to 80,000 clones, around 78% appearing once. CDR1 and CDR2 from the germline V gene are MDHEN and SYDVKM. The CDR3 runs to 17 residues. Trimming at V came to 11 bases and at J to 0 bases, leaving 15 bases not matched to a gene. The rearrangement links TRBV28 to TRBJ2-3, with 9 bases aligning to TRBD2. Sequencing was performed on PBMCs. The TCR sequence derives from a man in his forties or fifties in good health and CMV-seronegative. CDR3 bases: TGTGCCGAGGCGGGGGCGGGGGGGAATTCTAGCACAGATACGCAGTATTTT. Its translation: CAEAGAGGNSSTDTQYF.